This T cell receptor (beta chain) was identified in a study of T cell repertoires in cytomegalovirus infection. Study-level points and caveats: CMV-specific HLA-C-restricted TCR beta clonotypes dominated the ex vivo response.

In regard to this clonotype: Its cognate antigen is unknown.

A single record per CDR3 protein comes from TCRdb applying MiXCR to the reads. Of fewer than 400,000 distinct CDR3 sequences listed, less than 20% were seen once; the top ten hold around 10%. This CDR3 comprises 16 residues. Germline values: CDR1 LGHDT, CDR2 YNNKEL (reference sequence). V dropped 3 bases and J dropped 5; count of bases not matched to a gene: 10. This receptor was taken from a human donor in good health (CMV status not recorded). Some clones in this sample may be carry-over from other donors' samples. The chain joins TRBV3-1 to TRBJ2-5, with 9 bases aligning to TRBD1. The sequenced material came from PBMCs. CDR3 DNA: TGTGCCAGCAGCCACCGATGGACAGGGGAGTTCGAGACCCAGTACTTC. It codes for CASSHRWTGEFETQYF.